This T cell receptor (beta chain) appears in the sequencing data of a study of T-cell reconstitution after alpha-beta-depleted transplantation in children (TCRdb year 2016). Concerning the study at large: Using TCR repertoire profiling, the study followed T-cell immune reconstitution in a quantitative way in children after TCRalphabeta/CD19-depleted allogeneic hematopoietic cell transplantation.

Results the study describes overall, beyond this receptor: Over subsequent months, a decline in hyperexpanded clone frequencies was noted, and after one year, T-cell counts and TCRbeta diversity were mostly ascribed to newly produced T cells. In some patients, the high TCRbeta diversity seen at day 60 was put down to recipient T cells and intrathymic progenitors that had survived conditioning. The apparently early recovery of alphabetaT-cell counts about two months after transplant reportedly depended on only several hundred rapidly expanded clones that came from non-depleted graft cells.

Libraries were made using PCR. TCRdb records Illumina HiSeq 2500 as the sequencer. Molecular barcoding was employed in the preparation of TCR libraries, with unique molecular identifiers being used to normalize TCRbeta repertoire quantification. The raw public data were reprocessed by TCRdb itself: fastp quality trimming at Q25, MiXCR clonotype calling, in-frame beta chains only. A single entry per CDR3 protein holds the most common genes and DNA from its merged rows. Within this sample are about 510,000 distinct CDR3 sequences, with approximately 10% of them counted one time only. Around 15% of the sample is taken by the ten largest. In light of the paper, this sample's treatment or condition label describes: allogeneic hematopoietic cell transplantation with graft depleted of TCRalphabeta T cells and CD19 B cells. The transplant recipients were children given TCRalphabeta/CD19-depleted allogeneic hematopoietic cell grafts.

Trimming accounts for 3 bases at V and 3 bases at J, while the number of junction bases matched to no gene is 2. The CDR1 and CDR2 encoded by the germline V gene (reference sequence) are DFQATT and SNEGSKA. Including cysteine and phenylalanine, the CDR3 has 15 amino acids. Only the CDR3 region is kept as DNA, spanning 45 bases read in frame from base 1. Comments on this clonotype: It has no known antigen specificity. No base-level quality is on record; no much larger clone is a single base apart.

The V and J genes are TRBV20-1 and TRBJ2-1; TRBD2 agrees with 13 junctional bases. This sequence originates from a female patient aged 2 to 10 who had a stem cell transplant for aplastic anemia, so the T cells may come from the graft donor. The sample consisted of PBMCs, mostly from graft donor cells, taken 180 days after TCRalphabeta/CD19-depleted stem cell transplant. At the DNA level, the sequence is TGCAGTGCTAGGACTAGCGGGAGGCGCTACAATGAGCAGTTCTTC. Its amino acids are CSARTSGRRYNEQFF.